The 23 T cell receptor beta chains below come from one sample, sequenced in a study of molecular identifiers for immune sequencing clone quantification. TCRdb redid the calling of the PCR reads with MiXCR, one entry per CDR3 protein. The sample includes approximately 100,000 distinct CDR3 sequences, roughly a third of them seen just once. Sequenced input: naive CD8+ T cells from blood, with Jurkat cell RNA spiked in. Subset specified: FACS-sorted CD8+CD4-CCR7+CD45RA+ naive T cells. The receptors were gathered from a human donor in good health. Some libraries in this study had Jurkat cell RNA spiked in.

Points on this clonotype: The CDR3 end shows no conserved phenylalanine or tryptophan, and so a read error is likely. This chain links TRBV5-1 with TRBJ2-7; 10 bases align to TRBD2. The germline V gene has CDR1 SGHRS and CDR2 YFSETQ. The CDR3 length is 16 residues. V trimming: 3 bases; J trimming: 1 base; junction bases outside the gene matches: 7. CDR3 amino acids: CASSYPVAGGSYEQYL. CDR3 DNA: TGCGCCAGCAGCTATCCGGTAGCGGGAGGATCCTACGAGCAGTACCTC.

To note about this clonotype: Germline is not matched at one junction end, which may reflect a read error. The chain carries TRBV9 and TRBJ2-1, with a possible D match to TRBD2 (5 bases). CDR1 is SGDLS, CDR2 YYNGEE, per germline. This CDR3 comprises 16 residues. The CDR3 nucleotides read TGTGCCAGCAGCCCTCCCAGTGGGAGCTCCTACAATGGGCAGTTCTTC. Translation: CASSPPSGSSYNGQFF.

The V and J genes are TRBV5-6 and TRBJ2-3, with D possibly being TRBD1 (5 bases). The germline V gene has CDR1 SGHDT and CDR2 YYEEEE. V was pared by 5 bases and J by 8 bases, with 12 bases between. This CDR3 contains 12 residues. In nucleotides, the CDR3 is TGTGCCAGCAGGCAGGGTCTTGGTACGCAGTATTTT. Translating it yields CASRQGLGTQYF.

CDR3 residues: CASSLWGYTGELFF. CDR3 bases: TGTGCCAGCAGCTTGTGGGGGTACACCGGGGAGCTGTTTTTT. The rearrangement joins TRBV5-6 to TRBJ2-2; D might be TRBD1 or TRBD2, each matching 5 bases. This CDR3 region has 14 residues. V lost 1 base and J 3 bases, leaving 7 bases between the germline ends. Germline CDR1 and CDR2: SGHDT and YYEEEE.

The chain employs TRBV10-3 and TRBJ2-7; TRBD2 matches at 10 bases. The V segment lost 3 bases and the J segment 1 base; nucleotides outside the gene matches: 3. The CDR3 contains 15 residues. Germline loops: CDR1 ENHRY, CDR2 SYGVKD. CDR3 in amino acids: CAISELAGYSYEQYF. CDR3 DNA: TGTGCCATCAGTGAACTAGCGGGATATTCCTACGAGCAGTACTTC.

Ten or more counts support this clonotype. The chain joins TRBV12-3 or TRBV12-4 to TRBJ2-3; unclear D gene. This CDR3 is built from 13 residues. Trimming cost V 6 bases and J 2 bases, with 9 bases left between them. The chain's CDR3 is CASRGTYTDTQYF. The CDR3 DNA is TGTGCCAGCAGGGGAACCTACACAGATACGCAGTATTTT.

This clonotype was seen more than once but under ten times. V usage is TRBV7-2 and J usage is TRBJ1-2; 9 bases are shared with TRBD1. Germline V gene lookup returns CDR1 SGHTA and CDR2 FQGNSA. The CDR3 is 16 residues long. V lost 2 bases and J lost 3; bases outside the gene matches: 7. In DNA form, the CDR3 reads TGTGCCAGCAGCTTAATAACAGGGGGCGCCGACTATGGCTACACCTTC. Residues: CASSLITGGADYGYTF. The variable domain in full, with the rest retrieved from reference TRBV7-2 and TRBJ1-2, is GAGVSQSPSNKVTEKGKDVELRCDPISGHTALYWYRQSLGQGLEFLIYFQGNSAPDKSGLPSDRFSAERTGGSVSTLTIQRTQQEDSAVYLCASSLITGGADYGYTFGSGTRLTVV.

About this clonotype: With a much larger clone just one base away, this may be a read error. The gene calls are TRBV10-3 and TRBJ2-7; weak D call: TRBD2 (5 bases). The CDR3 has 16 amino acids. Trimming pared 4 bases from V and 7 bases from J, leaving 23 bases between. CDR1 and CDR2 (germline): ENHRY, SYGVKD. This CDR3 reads CAISAVGVPRYGEQYF. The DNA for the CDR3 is TGTGCCATCAGTGCAGTCGGGGTCCCCCGGTATGGGGAGCAGTACTTC.

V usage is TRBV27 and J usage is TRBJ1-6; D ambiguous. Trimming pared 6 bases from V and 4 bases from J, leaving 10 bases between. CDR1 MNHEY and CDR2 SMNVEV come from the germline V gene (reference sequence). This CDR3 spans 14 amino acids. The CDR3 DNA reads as TGTGCCAGCAGGACTAGTACATATAATTCACCCCTCCACTTT. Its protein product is CASRTSTYNSPLHF.

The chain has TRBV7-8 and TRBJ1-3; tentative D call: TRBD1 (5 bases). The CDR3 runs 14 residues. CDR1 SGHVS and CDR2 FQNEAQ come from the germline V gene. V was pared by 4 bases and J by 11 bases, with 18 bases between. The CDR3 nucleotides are TGTGCCAGCAGCTGGGACCGCGGGGTTGGCCCCATATATTTT. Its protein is CASSWDRGVGPIYF.

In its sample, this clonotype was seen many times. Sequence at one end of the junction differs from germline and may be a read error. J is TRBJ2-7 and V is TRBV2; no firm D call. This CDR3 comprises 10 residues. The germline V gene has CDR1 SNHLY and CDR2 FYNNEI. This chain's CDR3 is CASRSSEQYF. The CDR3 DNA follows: TGTGCCAGCCGCTCCTCCGAGCAGTACTTC.

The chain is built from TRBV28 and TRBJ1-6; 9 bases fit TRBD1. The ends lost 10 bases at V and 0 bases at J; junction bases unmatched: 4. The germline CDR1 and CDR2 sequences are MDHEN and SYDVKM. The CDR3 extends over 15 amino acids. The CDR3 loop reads CATHRGHSYNSPLHF. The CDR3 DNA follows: TGTGCCACCCACAGGGGGCACTCCTATAATTCACCCCTCCACTTT.

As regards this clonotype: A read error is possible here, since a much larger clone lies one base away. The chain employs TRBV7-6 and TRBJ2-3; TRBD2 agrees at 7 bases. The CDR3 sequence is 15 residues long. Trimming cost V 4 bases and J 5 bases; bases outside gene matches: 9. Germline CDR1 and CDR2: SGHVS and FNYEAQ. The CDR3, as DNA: TGTGCCAGCAGCTCTTTAGCGGGTGTGATAGATACGCAGTATTTT. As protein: CASSSLAGVIDTQYF. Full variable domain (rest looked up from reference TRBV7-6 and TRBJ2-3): GAGVSQSPRYKVTKRGQDVALRCDPISGHVSLYWYRQALGQGPEFLTYFNYEAQQDKSGLPNDRFSAERPEGSISTLTIQRTEQRDSAMYRCASSSLAGVIDTQYFGPGTRLTVL.

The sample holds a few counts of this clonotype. This chain's CDR3 is CASSIYHTGELFF. CDR3 in DNA: TGTGCCAGTAGTATCTACCACACCGGGGAGCTGTTTTTT. The chain uses TRBV19 and TRBJ2-2; D is ambiguous. This CDR3 has 13 residues. V dropped 3 bases and J dropped 3 bases, with 5 bases sitting between them. Germline V gene sequence: CDR1 LNHDA, CDR2 SQIVND (reference sequence).

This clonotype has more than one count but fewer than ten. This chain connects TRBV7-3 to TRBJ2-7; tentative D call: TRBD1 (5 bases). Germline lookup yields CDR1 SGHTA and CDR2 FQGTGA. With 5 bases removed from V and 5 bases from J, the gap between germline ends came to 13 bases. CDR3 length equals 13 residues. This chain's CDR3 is CASSIRVGDEQYF. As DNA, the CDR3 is TGTGCCAGCAGCATCAGGGTAGGCGACGAGCAGTACTTC.

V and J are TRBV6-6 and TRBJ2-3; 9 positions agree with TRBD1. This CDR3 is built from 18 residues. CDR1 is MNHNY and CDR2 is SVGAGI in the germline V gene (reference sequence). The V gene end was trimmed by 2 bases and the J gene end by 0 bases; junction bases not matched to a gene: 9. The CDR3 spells CASSYTLQGARSTDTQYF. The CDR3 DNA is TGTGCCAGCAGTTACACATTACAGGGGGCGAGGAGCACAGATACGCAGTATTTT.

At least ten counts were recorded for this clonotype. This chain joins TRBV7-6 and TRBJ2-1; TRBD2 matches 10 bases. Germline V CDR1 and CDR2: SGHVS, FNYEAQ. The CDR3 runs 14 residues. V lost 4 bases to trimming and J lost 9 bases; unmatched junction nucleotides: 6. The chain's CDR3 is CASSWSGRAAEQFF. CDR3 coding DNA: TGTGCCAGCAGCTGGAGCGGGAGGGCCGCTGAGCAGTTCTTC.

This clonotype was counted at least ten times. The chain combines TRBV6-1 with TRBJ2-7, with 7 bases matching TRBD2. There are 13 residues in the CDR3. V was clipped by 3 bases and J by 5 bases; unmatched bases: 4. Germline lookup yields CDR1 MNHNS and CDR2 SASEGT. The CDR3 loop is CASSERGLDEQYF. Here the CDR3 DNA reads TGTGCCAGCAGTGAGCGGGGGTTGGACGAGCAGTACTTC.

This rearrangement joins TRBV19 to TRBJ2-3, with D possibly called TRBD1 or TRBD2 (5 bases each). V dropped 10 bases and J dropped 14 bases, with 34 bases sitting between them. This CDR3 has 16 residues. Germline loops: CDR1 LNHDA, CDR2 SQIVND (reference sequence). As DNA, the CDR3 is TGTGCCACCTCCTCCCCTGAGGGGCCTAGCACAGATACGTGGTATTTT. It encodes CATSSPEGPSTDTWYF.

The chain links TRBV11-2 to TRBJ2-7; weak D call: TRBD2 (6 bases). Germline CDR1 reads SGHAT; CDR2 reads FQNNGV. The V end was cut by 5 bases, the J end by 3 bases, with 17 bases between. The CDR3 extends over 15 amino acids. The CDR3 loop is CASSPLGRGLYEQYF. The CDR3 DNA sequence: TGTGCCAGCAGCCCGTTAGGGCGGGGACTCTACGAGCAGTACTTC.

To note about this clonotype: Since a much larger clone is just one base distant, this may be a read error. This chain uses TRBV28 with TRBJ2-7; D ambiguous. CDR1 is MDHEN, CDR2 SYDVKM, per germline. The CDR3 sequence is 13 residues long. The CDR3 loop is CASSWASAYEQHF. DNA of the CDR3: TGTGCCAGCAGTTGGGCTTCCGCCTACGAGCAGCACTTC.

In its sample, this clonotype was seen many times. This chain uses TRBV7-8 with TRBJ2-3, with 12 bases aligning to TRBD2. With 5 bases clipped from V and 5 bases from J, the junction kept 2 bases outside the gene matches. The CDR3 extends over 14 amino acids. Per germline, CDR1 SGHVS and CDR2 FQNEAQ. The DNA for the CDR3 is TGTGCCAGCAGCGGACTAGCGGGATTAGATACGCAGTATTTT. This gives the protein CASSGLAGLDTQYF.

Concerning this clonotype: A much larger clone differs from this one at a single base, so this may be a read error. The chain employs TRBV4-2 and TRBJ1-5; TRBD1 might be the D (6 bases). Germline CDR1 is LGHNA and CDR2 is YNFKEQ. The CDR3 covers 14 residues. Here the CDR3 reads CASSQAPLGGPPHF. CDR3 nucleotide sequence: TGTGCCAGCAGCCAGGCCCCACTGGGGGGGCCCCCGCATTTT.